The 21 T cell receptor beta chains in this list originate from one sample, sequenced in a study of blood T cell repertoires in COVID-19. The assay was immunoSEQ multiplex PCR, and TCRdb's table has in-frame clones only and misses some. The sample has 250,000 to 350,000 clones; around 88% are singletons. The sequencing sample was made of peripheral blood. The source of these receptors is a woman between 50 and 59 years old with acute or convalescent COVID-19.

The V call is TRBV28, the J call TRBJ1-4; TRBD1 matches at 9 bases. V dropped 5 bases and J dropped 8; count of bases not matched to a gene: 12. The CDR3 spans 16 residues. Germline V lookup: CDR1 MDHEN, CDR2 SYDVKM. The CDR3 DNA reads as TGTGCCAGCAGTCCCGCGGGACAGGGTGAACGGGAAAAACTGTTTTTT. Its protein is CASSPAGQGEREKLFF.

The chain joins TRBV27 to TRBJ1-1; 8 bases line up with TRBD1. V lost 4 bases to trimming and J lost 3 bases; unmatched junction nucleotides: 4. CDR1 and CDR2 (germline): MNHEY, SMNVEV (reference sequence). CDR3 size: 14 residues. The CDR3 spells CASSWTGSDTEAFF. DNA of the CDR3: TGTGCCAGCAGTTGGACAGGGTCGGACACTGAAGCTTTCTTT.

This chain joins TRBV6-5 and TRBJ2-1; D might be TRBD2 (6 bases). With 6 bases removed from V and 5 bases from J, the gap between germline ends came to 17 bases. Germline loops: CDR1 MNHEY, CDR2 SVGAGI. This CDR3 is built from 15 residues. DNA of the CDR3: TGTGCCAGCAGCCACACCGGGAGCTCGGACAATGAGCAGTTCTTC. Translated: CASSHTGSSDNEQFF.

The V gene is TRBV5-1, the J gene TRBJ2-7; 8 bases are a match to TRBD2. Germline V CDR1 and CDR2: SGHRS, YFSETQ. CDR3 size: 14 residues. Trimming cost V 0 bases and J 3 bases; bases outside gene matches: 2. The CDR3: CASSLALAGYEQYF. CDR3 sequence (DNA): TGCGCCAGCAGCTTGGCGCTAGCGGGCTACGAGCAGTACTTC. Full variable domain (remainder filled in from reference TRBV5-1 and TRBJ2-7): KAGVTQTPRYLIKTRGQQVTLSCSPISGHRSVSWYQQTPGQGLQFLFEYFSETQRNKGNFPGRFSGRQFSNSRSEMNVSTLELGDSALYLCASSLALAGYEQYFGPGTRLTVT.

The V and J genes are TRBV5-1 and TRBJ2-7; no firm D call. This CDR3 has 12 amino acids. The V gene's germline CDR1 is SGHRS and CDR2 YFSETQ. V gave up 1 base and J gave up 3 bases, with 5 bases separating them. The CDR3: CASSLIGYEQYF. In DNA, the CDR3 is TGCGCCAGCAGCTTGATCGGCTACGAGCAGTACTTC.

This chain joins TRBV2 and TRBJ1-1, with 7 bases fitting TRBD1. Germline lookup yields CDR1 SNHLY and CDR2 FYNNEI. This CDR3 contains 13 residues. V shed 8 bases and J 1 base; nucleotides not matched to a gene: 4. The CDR3 loop reads CASGGQSNTEAFF. The CDR3 region has the DNA TGTGCCAGCGGGGGACAGTCGAACACTGAAGCTTTCTTT. Looking up the rest from reference TRBV2 and TRBJ1-1 gives the full variable domain: EPEVTQTPSHQVTQMGQEVILRCVPISNHLYFYWYRQILGQKVEFLVSFYNNEISEKSEIFDDQFSVERPDGSNFTLKIRSTKLEDSAMYFCASGGQSNTEAFFGQGTRLTVV.

The chain employs TRBV19 and TRBJ1-2, with 8 bases matching TRBD1. Germline lookup yields CDR1 LNHDA and CDR2 SQIVND (reference sequence). Unmatched junction bases numbered 6, after V lost 4 bases and J lost 5 bases. This CDR3 spans 14 amino acids. The CDR3 DNA reads as TGTGCCAGTAGTAGCGCAGGGGGCATATATGGCTACACCTTC. This gives the protein CASSSAGGIYGYTF. Combining the CDR3 with reference TRBV19 and TRBJ1-2 gives the whole variable domain DGGITQSPKYLFRKEGQNVTLSCEQNLNHDAMYWYRQDPGQGLRLIYYSQIVNDFQKGDIAEGYSVSREKKESFPLTVTSAQKNPTAFYLCASSSAGGIYGYTFGSGTRLTVV.

This chain links TRBV27 with TRBJ2-3; 7 bases are a match to TRBD2. Per germline, CDR1 MNHEY and CDR2 SMNVEV (reference sequence). J gave up 14 bases and V 4 bases, and 15 bases lay outside the gene matches. CDR3 length: 14 amino acids. The CDR3 DNA reads TGTGCCAGCAGTTCCCTCATACGGGGAGGGCCGCGGTATTTT. It specifies CASSSLIRGGPRYF.

This clone has just a few counts. This chain uses TRBV27 with TRBJ2-1; tentative D call: TRBD2 (6 bases). V was cut by 0 bases and J by 8 bases, with 14 bases left in between. Germline V gene lookup returns CDR1 MNHEY and CDR2 SMNVEV (reference sequence). The CDR3 is 15 amino acids. As DNA, the CDR3 is TGTGCCAGCAGTTTATCTACCCTCCCTAGCGATGAGCAGTTCTTC. Amino acids: CASSLSTLPSDEQFF.

The rearrangement links TRBV27 to TRBJ2-1; the D gene is possibly TRBD2 (6 bases). This CDR3 contains 17 residues. Per the germline V gene, CDR1 is MNHEY and CDR2 is SMNVEV (reference sequence). V lost 2 bases to trimming and J lost 3 bases, with 17 bases between them. The CDR3 loop is CASSLPGSSVDYNEQFF. The CDR3 DNA is TGTGCCAGCAGTTTACCCGGCTCTAGCGTAGACTACAATGAGCAGTTCTTC.

The rearrangement uses TRBV27 and TRBJ2-1, with 7 bases that match TRBD1. J lost 6 bases, V lost 4 bases, and 9 bases had no gene match. CDR3 length: 15 amino acids. In germline, CDR1 is MNHEY, CDR2 SMNVEV (reference sequence). CDR3 DNA: TGTGCCAGCAGTTATTTTACAGGGGCGGTCAATGAGCAGTTCTTC. This gives the protein CASSYFTGAVNEQFF.

CDR3 region: CASSQRIGTSGSNEQFF. The CDR3 bases are TGCGCCAGCAGCCAGAGGATCGGGACTAGCGGGAGTAATGAGCAGTTCTTC. The chain has TRBV4-3 and TRBJ2-1; TRBD2 matches 14 bases. The germline CDR1 and CDR2 sequences are LGHNA and YSLEER. This CDR3 is 17 amino acids long. The J segment lost 7 bases and the V segment lost 3 bases, leaving 8 bases of the junction unmatched.

The V and J genes are TRBV20-1 and TRBJ2-1, with a weak D call TRBD2 (5 bases). Trimming removed 3 bases from V and 0 bases from J, with 12 bases in between. CDR1 and CDR2 (germline): DFQATT, SNEGSKA (reference sequence). This CDR3 is built from 15 residues. The DNA for the CDR3 is TGCAGTGCTAGTTCTCCGGGAAGCTCCTACAATGAGCAGTTCTTC. This sequence encodes CSASSPGSSYNEQFF.

The gene calls are TRBV7-6 and TRBJ1-2; D is undetermined. Germline V gene data show CDR1 as SGHVS and CDR2 as FNYEAQ. CDR3 size: 18 residues. V was trimmed by 4 bases and J by 4 bases, leaving 25 bases between them. The CDR3: CASSSPGGVGRYGYGYTF. The CDR3 DNA follows: TGTGCCAGCAGCTCCCCGGGCGGGGTTGGTCGATATGGCTATGGCTACACCTTC.

A few counts support this clone. The chain employs TRBV9 and TRBJ2-2; D gene unclear. The CDR3 has 18 residues. V was clipped by 0 bases and J by 0 bases, with 15 bases between them. CDR1 and CDR2 (germline): SGDLS, YYNGEE. The CDR3 DNA sequence: TGTGCCAGCAGCGTAGCCGTACAAATACCCTCGAACACCGGGGAGCTGTTTTTT. Translation: CASSVAVQIPSNTGELFF.

The V and J genes are TRBV19 and TRBJ1-3; 12 nucleotides agree with TRBD1. The CDR3 is 16 amino acids. J lost 3 bases, V lost 7 bases, and 7 bases had no gene match. Germline V gene data show CDR1 as LNHDA and CDR2 as SQIVND (reference sequence). For the CDR3, the DNA is TGTGCCAGTAACACCGGGACAGGGGGCAGTGGAAACACCATATATTTT. Protein product: CASNTGTGGSGNTIYF.

This clone came up once. Here the CDR3 DNA reads TGTGCCAGCGGCCCCGGGGGTGGGCAGCCCCAGCATTTT. As protein: CASGPGGGQPQHF. The chain joins TRBV2 to TRBJ1-5; D possibly corresponds to TRBD1 (5 bases). This CDR3 contains 13 residues. V gave up 8 bases and J gave up 7 bases, with 15 bases separating them. In germline, CDR1 is SNHLY, CDR2 FYNNEI.

The chain links TRBV5-1 to TRBJ1-5, with 8 bases lining up with TRBD1. The CDR3 loop spans 14 amino acids. Trimming took 2 bases from V and 7 from J; bases not matched to a gene: 5. Germline CDR1 and CDR2: SGHRS and YFSETQ. CDR3 bases: TGCGCCAGCAGCTTCGGACAGGGAGGCCAGCCCCAGCATTTT. It codes for CASSFGQGGQPQHF.

The chain has TRBV9 and TRBJ2-7; TRBD1 aligns across 8 bases. Germline loops: CDR1 SGDLS, CDR2 YYNGEE. Trimming took 0 bases from V and 5 from J; bases not matched to a gene: 7. The CDR3 length is 15 residues. CDR3 coding DNA: TGTGCCAGCAGCGTAGAGCCTCAGGGGGCCCACGAGCAGTACTTC. Encoded protein: CASSVEPQGAHEQYF.

V gene TRBV27 combines with J gene TRBJ2-5, with D unclear. Trimming took off 8 bases at V and 2 bases at J, with 15 bases between the two ends. Germline V CDR1 and CDR2: MNHEY, SMNVEV (reference sequence). CDR3 length equals 14 residues. CDR3 sequence: CASRISLAQETQYF. The CDR3 nucleotides are TGTGCCAGCCGTATTAGCTTGGCGCAAGAGACCCAGTACTTC.

This clone turned up a few times. The CDR3 bases are TGTGCCAGCTCACCCGCGGTCAGCCAACGAGGTAACACCATATATTTT. This gives the protein CASSPAVSQRGNTIYF. V and J are TRBV18 and TRBJ1-3; D is unclear. The germline gives CDR1 KGHSH, CDR2 LQKENI. The CDR3 runs 16 residues. V was trimmed by 3 bases and J by 7 bases, leaving 19 bases between them.